This record covers a single T cell receptor (beta chain). The assay was immunoSEQ multiplex PCR, and TCRdb's table has in-frame clones only and misses some. This sample carries 310,000 or so clones, more than 70% of them seen once, and the ten largest clones take roughly 1.3%. The sample belongs to a study of blood T cell repertoires in COVID-19. Study as a whole: Acute and convalescent COVID-19 samples came from the United States, Italy and Spain. From T cells, B-cell-depleted T cells, or PBMCs came the material, which was cDNA or gDNA.

This CDR3 region has 13 residues. Germline loops: CDR1 ENHRY, CDR2 SYGVKD. V was shortened by 10 bases and J by 0 bases, with 12 bases between the two germline ends. This sequence originates from a woman aged 50 to 60 with acute or convalescent COVID-19. The specimen sequenced was peripheral blood. The rearrangement links TRBV10-3 to TRBJ1-1; perhaps TRBD1 as D (5 bases). The CDR3 loop reads CANRQSLNTEAFF. The CDR3 DNA sequence: TGTGCCAACCGACAGAGCCTGAACACTGAAGCTTTCTTT.